Presented here are 25 T cell receptor beta chains from one specimen sequenced in a study of early T cells in non-severe SARS-CoV-2 infection. Each CDR3 protein gets one entry after TCRdb re-called the 5' RACE reads with MiXCR. The sample lists roughly 40,000 distinct CDR3 sequences, 3% to 4% occurring once. Sequencing input: whole blood. The source is an adult who was a healthcare worker with PCR-confirmed SARS-CoV-2 infection or an uninfected control (not recorded which).

There are a few counts of this clonotype. The CDR3 bases are TGTGCCAGCGCGGGGACGCAGAGCTCCTACAATGAGCAGTTCTTC. The encoded protein is CASAGTQSSYNEQFF. This rearrangement joins TRBV6-5 to TRBJ2-1; D perhaps matches TRBD2 (6 bases). This CDR3 is built from 15 residues. Germline V lookup: CDR1 MNHEY, CDR2 SVGAGI. V was trimmed by 8 bases and J by 0 bases, leaving 14 bases between them.

In this sample, this clonotype turned up many times. The CDR3, as DNA: TGTGCCAGCAGCTCATTCTCGAACACAGATACGCAGTATTTT. It codes for CASSSFSNTDTQYF. The chain links TRBV11-2 to TRBJ2-3; D unresolved. Trimming cost V 4 bases and J 2 bases, with 10 bases left between them. Germline-derived CDR1 and CDR2 are SGHAT and FQNNGV. The CDR3 sequence is 14 residues long. Full variable domain (outside the CDR3, taken from reference TRBV11-2 and TRBJ2-3): EAGVAQSPRYKIIEKRQSVAFWCNPISGHATLYWYQQILGQGPKLLIQFQNNGVVDDSQLPKDRFSAERLKGVDSTLKIQPAKLEDSAVYLCASSSFSNTDTQYFGPGTRLTVL.

This clonotype was picked up many times. This chain connects TRBV29-1 to TRBJ2-5; D is possibly TRBD2 (5 bases). V was pared by 4 bases and J by 5 bases, with 11 bases between. CDR1 and CDR2 (germline): SQVTM, ANQGSEA. The CDR3 length is 12 residues. CDR3 protein: CSVVVRGETQYF. The CDR3 nucleotides read TGCAGCGTTGTAGTTAGAGGGGAGACCCAGTACTTC.

This clonotype was counted at least ten times. CDR3: CAWNNLAIGELFF. The CDR3 DNA follows: TGTGCCTGGAATAACCTAGCGATCGGGGAGCTGTTTTTT. The V and J genes are TRBV30 and TRBJ2-2; tentatively, D is TRBD2 (6 bases). The CDR3 consists of 13 residues. CDR1 is GTSNPN and CDR2 is SVGIG in the germline V gene (reference sequence). Trimming removed 4 bases from V and 7 bases from J, with 13 bases in between.

This clonotype was recorded many times. The chain couples TRBV20-1 to TRBJ2-3; the match to TRBD1 covers 8 bases. Germline assignment: CDR1 DFQATT and CDR2 SNEGSKA (reference sequence). V was pared by 6 bases and J by 2 bases, with 13 bases of the junction left unmatched. The CDR3 is 16 amino acids. CDR3 DNA sequence: TGCAGTGCCCCACAGGCCGGACAGGGTCACACAGATACGCAGTATTTT. Protein product: CSAPQAGQGHTDTQYF.

This clonotype was found many times. The gene calls are TRBV7-8 and TRBJ2-1; D unresolved. The CDR3 contains 18 residues. Germline V gene lookup returns CDR1 SGHVS and CDR2 FQNEAQ. The V and J ends lost 5 bases and 0 bases respectively, with 20 bases between them. This CDR3 is CASSPRGGSASSYNEQFF. CDR3 nucleotide sequence: TGTGCCAGCAGCCCCCGCGGTGGAAGCGCTAGCTCCTACAATGAGCAGTTCTTC.

This clonotype was detected many times. The gene calls are TRBV11-2 and TRBJ2-6, with TRBD1 matching over 12 bases. The CDR3 is 17 residues long. V was clipped by 8 bases and J by 0 bases; unmatched bases: 5. Germline V gene sequence: CDR1 SGHAT, CDR2 FQNNGV. The chain's CDR3 is CASLRDRGRSGANVLTF. DNA of the CDR3: TGTGCCAGCTTGAGGGACAGGGGGCGCTCTGGGGCCAACGTCCTGACTTTC.

The table lists this clonotype with many counts. The rearrangement links TRBV11-2 to TRBJ2-1; the D gene is possibly TRBD1 (6 bases). The CDR3 covers 12 residues. Per germline, CDR1 SGHAT and CDR2 FQNNGV. The ends were cut back, 3 bases at V and 7 bases at J, with 7 bases in the middle. The DNA of the CDR3 is TGTGCCAGCAGCTTGGGGGCGAATGAGCAGTTCTTC. As protein: CASSLGANEQFF.

This clonotype was counted at least ten times. The J gene is TRBJ2-1, the V gene TRBV19; D assignment may be TRBD1 or TRBD2 (5 bases each). Per the germline V gene, CDR1 is LNHDA and CDR2 is SQIVND (reference sequence). The CDR3 has 14 amino acids. Trimming pared 10 bases from V and 1 base from J, leaving 14 bases between. CDR3 coding DNA: TGTGCCACTCCAGGGACGCCGTCCTACAATGAGCAGTTCTTC. It codes for CATPGTPSYNEQFF.

This clonotype was detected many times. The chain joins TRBV30 to TRBJ2-4; D not certain. Germline lookup yields CDR1 GTSNPN and CDR2 SVGIG (reference sequence). CDR3 length: 13 residues. The V end lost 0 bases, the J end lost 4 bases, and 7 bases lay between the germline ends. CDR3 residues: CAWSVGRKNIQYF. DNA of the CDR3: TGTGCCTGGAGTGTGGGTCGGAAAAACATTCAGTACTTC.

This clonotype was recorded a few times. This chain links TRBV12-3 or TRBV12-4 with TRBJ1-5; no reliable D call. The CDR3 covers 16 residues. The V and J ends lost 3 bases and 8 bases respectively, with 20 bases between them. This chain's CDR3 is CASSLSVVAVGEPQHF. Here the CDR3 DNA reads TGTGCCAGCAGTTTGTCGGTGGTGGCCGTCGGGGAGCCCCAGCATTTT.

This clonotype was seen ten or more times. The chain links TRBV6-1 to TRBJ1-1; no definite D call. The CDR3 contains 15 residues. CDR1 and CDR2 from the germline V gene are MNHNS and SASEGT. Between the trimmed V and J ends, which lost 5 bases and 4 bases, there was a span of 17 bases. The CDR3 DNA is TGTGCCAGCAGTCCTCGTGGGGTGGCGAGCACTGAAGCTTTCTTT. Translated: CASSPRGVASTEAFF.

This clonotype was counted many times. The chain combines TRBV6-1 with TRBJ2-7; D uncertain. Trimming took 3 bases from V and 2 from J, leaving 11 bases between them. The germline V gene has CDR1 MNHNS and CDR2 SASEGT. This CDR3 contains 14 residues. The CDR3: CASSDSDPPYEQYF. CDR3 in DNA: TGTGCCAGCAGTGACAGCGATCCTCCCTACGAGCAGTACTTC.

The table lists this clonotype with many counts. The rearrangement joins TRBV6-1 to TRBJ2-3, with 7 bases fitting TRBD1. Germline lookup yields CDR1 MNHNS and CDR2 SASEGT. V was pared by 6 bases and J by 6 bases, with 9 bases of the junction left unmatched. This CDR3 has 14 amino acids. CDR3 sequence reads: CASSVPGQSDTQYF. CDR3 sequence (DNA): TGTGCCAGCAGCGTACCGGGACAGTCCGATACGCAGTATTTT.

This CDR3 reads CASSPQGGRETQYF. CDR3 in DNA: TGTGCCAGCAGCCCACAGGGGGGCCGGGAGACCCAGTACTTC. The J gene is TRBJ2-5, the V gene TRBV5-4; 8 bases line up with TRBD1. The germline V gene has CDR1 SGHNT and CDR2 YYREEE (reference sequence). V shed 4 bases and J 5 bases; nucleotides not matched to a gene: 7. The CDR3 covers 14 residues.

V usage is TRBV3-1 and J usage is TRBJ2-5, with 8 positions matching TRBD1. CDR3 size: 15 residues. Germline CDR1 reads LGHDT; CDR2 reads YNNKEL (reference sequence). The V and J ends lost 4 bases and 3 bases, in that order; junction bases with no gene match: 7. CDR3 in amino acids: CASSRRRTGKETQYF. In DNA form, the CDR3 reads TGTGCCAGCAGCCGTCGACGGACAGGGAAAGAGACCCAGTACTTC.

This clonotype has at least ten counts. J is TRBJ2-1 and V is TRBV20-1, with D tentatively TRBD2 (6 bases). V was pared by 3 bases and J by 4 bases, with 19 bases between. Germline values: CDR1 DFQATT, CDR2 SNEGSKA (reference sequence). The CDR3 runs to 16 residues. The CDR3 coding sequence is TGCAGTGCTAGTTATCATAGGGGACTGCCTTACAATGAGCAGTTCTTC. This sequence encodes CSASYHRGLPYNEQFF.

This clonotype came up many times. The genes are TRBV5-5 and TRBJ1-2; D unresolved. V lost 2 bases and J 3 bases, leaving 8 bases between the germline ends. Germline CDR1 reads SGHKS; CDR2 reads YYEKEE (reference sequence). The CDR3 is 13 residues long. The CDR3 sequence: CASSFETDYGYTF. As DNA, the CDR3 is TGTGCCAGCAGCTTCGAGACGGACTATGGCTACACCTTC.

V gene TRBV20-1 combines with J gene TRBJ2-7; D is unclear. The CDR3 runs to 12 residues. The V and J ends lost 0 bases and 2 bases respectively, with 5 bases between them. Germline values: CDR1 DFQATT, CDR2 SNEGSKA (reference sequence). The CDR3 protein is CSARDGPYEQYF. As DNA, the CDR3 is TGCAGTGCTAGAGACGGCCCCTACGAGCAGTACTTC.

This clonotype occurred many times. The chain carries TRBV20-1 and TRBJ2-4; D might be TRBD2 (7 bases). This CDR3 comprises 13 residues. Trimming left V 0 bases short and J 9 bases short, with 12 bases between. The germline V gene encodes CDR1 DFQATT and CDR2 SNEGSKA (reference sequence). The CDR3 nucleotides are TGCAGTGCTAGAGATCAGGGGAGGGGCATTCAGTACTTC. Amino acids: CSARDQGRGIQYF.

This clonotype was found many times. The chain combines TRBV29-1 with TRBJ1-1; TRBD1 is a possible D gene (6 bases). Between the trimmed V and J ends, which lost 4 bases and 6 bases, there was a span of 12 bases. CDR1 is SQVTM, CDR2 ANQGSEA, per germline. The CDR3 extends over 12 amino acids. The CDR3 here is CSVAVGGSEAFF. CDR3 nucleotide sequence: TGCAGCGTTGCGGTAGGGGGGTCTGAAGCTTTCTTT.

In its sample, this clonotype was seen many times. The chain combines TRBV5-6 with TRBJ1-2; D may be TRBD1 (6 bases). The CDR3 loop spans 13 amino acids. V was trimmed by 1 base and J by 4 bases, leaving 8 bases between them. Germline V lookup: CDR1 SGHDT, CDR2 YYEEEE. In nucleotides, the CDR3 is TGTGCCAGCAGCTTGACAGGGATCTATGGCTACACCTTC. Its protein product is CASSLTGIYGYTF.

This clonotype showed up many times. V gene TRBV4-1 combines with J gene TRBJ2-1; D perhaps matches TRBD2 (6 bases). Germline CDR1 reads MGHRA; CDR2 reads YSYEKL. Deletions cut 0 bases from V and 7 bases from J, with 16 bases between. The CDR3 length is 16 residues. As DNA, the CDR3 is TGCGCCAGCAGCCAAGATCGGGACTCCCTTGGGAATGAGCAGTTCTTC. Its translation is CASSQDRDSLGNEQFF.

In this sample, this clonotype turned up many times. The rearrangement links TRBV20-1 to TRBJ1-4; D unclear. Germline V gene lookup returns CDR1 DFQATT and CDR2 SNEGSKA (reference sequence). The CDR3 contains 13 residues. Trimming took off 8 bases at V and 8 bases at J, with 18 bases between the two ends. The CDR3: CSPTLGLEEKLFF. The CDR3 DNA follows: TGCAGTCCTACCCTGGGCCTGGAGGAAAAACTGTTTTTT.

This clonotype was observed a few times. The chain links TRBV9 to TRBJ2-1; possibly TRBD2 for D (5 bases). The ends were cut back, 4 bases at V and 6 bases at J, with 14 bases in the middle. The CDR3 extends over 14 amino acids. CDR1 is SGDLS, CDR2 YYNGEE, per germline. The CDR3 region is CASSPWLEGNEQFF. The DNA for the CDR3 is TGTGCCAGCAGCCCCTGGCTAGAGGGCAATGAGCAGTTCTTC.